Listed here is a single T cell receptor beta chain. What it recognizes is unknown. The use of a sample-barcoded 5' primer and a J-beta primer mix characterized a second PCR of roughly 6 to 11 cycles. Researchers report that each sample yielded at least 2.5 million CDR3-containing paired-end reads. MiXCR, run by TCRdb on the 5' RACE reads, gives a single entry per CDR3 protein. The data contain around 850,000 distinct CDR3 sequences, around 36% of them singletons. Healthy Caucasian individuals from Russia aged about 6 to 90 were enrolled as donors. Peripheral blood samples of around 9.8 milliliters were drawn from each donor. This entry is derived from a study of blood T cells in healthy people across ages. Study-level results: Naive and antigen-experienced cells were not separated, limiting conclusive comparison.

The source is a man aged 18 to 29 in good health. Material: blood.

The CDR3 DNA is TGCGCCAGCAGCTTGGAGGGGGCTAATGAAAAACTGTTTTTT. This sequence encodes CASSLEGANEKLFF. The V call is TRBV5-1, the J call TRBJ1-4, with D perhaps matching TRBD1 (6 bases). This CDR3 region has 14 residues. CDR1 is SGHRS and CDR2 is YFSETQ in the germline V gene. The ends were cut back, 0 bases at V and 3 bases at J, with 6 bases in the middle.